These T cell receptor beta chains were read from a single sample in a study of Ad26.COV2.S vaccination and SARS-CoV-2 variants. Assay: immunoSEQ multiplex PCR; the TCRdb copy retains only in-frame clones and omits some. Among some 240,000 clones listed, approximately 90% were seen once. The sequences come from peripheral blood, collected in a trial of Ad26.COV2.S vaccine versus placebo. These receptors were obtained from a person aged 18 to 65 who received the Ad26.COV2.S COVID-19 vaccine or a placebo. CDR3s include the opening cysteine and the closing phenylalanine or tryptophan. A D gene is named only where the DNA matches it firmly. The size of a clone is reported for some rows only, either as once, few or many, or as a class for expanded clones.

d_call	clone_size	v_call	j_call	cdr3_nt	cdr3_aa
NA	NA	TRBV7-9	TRBJ1-4	TGTGCCAGCAGCTTAGGAACAGCAAATGAAAAACTGTTTTTT	CASSLGTANEKLFF
NA	NA	TRBV30	TRBJ1-2	TGTGCCTGGAGCCGGGACTCAGGACGCGGCTACACCTTC	CAWSRDSGRGYTF
TRBD2	NA	TRBV7-8	TRBJ2-3	TGTGCCAGCGGGGGAATAGCGGGAGCAAATACGCAGTATTTT	CASGGIAGANTQYF
TRBD1	many	TRBV2	TRBJ2-2	TGTGCCAGCAACTTAGACAGGGAACGGATCACCGGGGAGCTGTTTTTT	CASNLDRERITGELFF
TRBD2	NA	TRBV11-2	TRBJ2-1	TGTGCCAGCAGACCCGGGACTAGCGGGAGTTACGAGCAGTTCTTC	CASRPGTSGSYEQFF
TRBD2	NA	TRBV29-1	TRBJ2-1	TGCAGCGTTGAAGGGACTAGCGGGAGTAGGTCCTACAATGAGCAGTTCTTC	CSVEGTSGSRSYNEQFF
TRBD2	NA	TRBV9	TRBJ2-3	TGTGCCAGCAGCCAGCGGGACGGCCGCACAGATACGCAGTATTTT	CASSQRDGRTDTQYF
NA	NA	TRBV4-3	TRBJ2-1	TGCGCCAGCAGCCAACAGGGACCGGGCTACAATGAGCAGTTCTTC	CASSQQGPGYNEQFF
NA	NA	TRBV5-1	TRBJ1-1	TGCGCCAGCAGCACGGACCGAACGAGAGCTTTCTTT	CASSTDRTRAFF
NA	NA	TRBV4-3	TRBJ1-2	TGCGCCAGCAGCCCAGGGTGGAATCCTAACTATGGCTACACCTTC	CASSPGWNPNYGYTF
NA	NA	TRBV3-1/TRBV3-2	TRBJ1-4	TGTGCCAGCAGCCAATGGGGGGAAAAACTGTTTTTT	CASSQWGEKLFF
NA	NA	TRBV7-9	TRBJ2-5	TGTGCCAGCAGTAACCTAGGGGAGACCCAGTACTTC	CASSNLGETQYF
TRBD1	NA	TRBV7-9	TRBJ2-6	TGTGCCAGCAGCTCCCGGGACAGGGATAGCTCTGGGGCCAACGTCCTGACTTTC	CASSSRDRDSSGANVLTF
NA	NA	TRBV9	TRBJ1-1	TGTGCCAGCAGCCCGGAAGTTGGGGGTTCTGAAGCTTTCTTT	CASSPEVGGSEAFF
TRBD2	NA	TRBV20-1	TRBJ2-5	TGCAGTGCTAGTAAAAAAGTCGGGACTAGCGGCCAAGAGACCCAGTACTTC	CSASKKVGTSGQETQYF
NA	NA	TRBV3-1/TRBV3-2	TRBJ1-2	TGTGCCAGCAGCCACGTCCGACGGAGTAACTATGGCTACACCTTC	CASSHVRRSNYGYTF
NA	NA	TRBV7-3	TRBJ2-3	TGTGCCAGCAGTTCGGGGCCGTACACAGATACGCAGTATTTT	CASSSGPYTDTQYF
NA	NA	TRBV27	TRBJ1-5	TGTGCCAGCAGTCCCCAGGGGACTCGTAGCAATCAGCCCCAGCATTTT	CASSPQGTRSNQPQHF
NA	NA	TRBV24-1	TRBJ1-4	TGTGCCACCAGTGATCCGCCGTGGAGGGAAGGACCAACTAATGAAAAACTGTTTTTT	CATSDPPWREGPTNEKLFF
TRBD1	NA	TRBV18	TRBJ1-6	TGTGCCAGCTCAAACACAGGGGAAAATTCACCCCTCCACTTT	CASSNTGENSPLHF
TRBD2	NA	TRBV29-1	TRBJ2-2	TGCAGCGTTGGGTGGCGGGGGAGCACCGGGGAGCTGTTTTTT	CSVGWRGSTGELFF
TRBD2	NA	TRBV7-2	TRBJ2-3	TGTGCCAGCAGCTCCCTGGGACTAGCGGGGGGCCCAGATACGCAGTATTTT	CASSSLGLAGGPDTQYF
TRBD1	once	TRBV5-5	TRBJ2-7	TGTGCCAGCAGCACGGGACAGAGAAACGCCTACGAGCAGTACTTC	CASSTGQRNAYEQYF
TRBD2	NA	TRBV4-1	TRBJ2-2	TGCGCCAGCAGCCAAGTAGGGGTAGCGGGGGGGCAAGGCGGGGAGCTGTTTTTT	CASSQVGVAGGQGGELFF
NA	NA	TRBV19	TRBJ2-7	TGTGCCAGTGCGAGCCCGGGGTTCGGGTACGAGCAGTACTTC	CASASPGFGYEQYF
TRBD2	NA	TRBV5-1	TRBJ2-3	TGCGCCAGCACCCCGGGCGGGGGGCTCGGCACAGATACGCAGTATTTT	CASTPGGGLGTDTQYF
NA	NA	TRBV5-1	TRBJ2-2	TGCGCCAGCAGCTTGGTGGGGGACACATACCTCGCGAACACCGGGGAGCTGTTTTTT	CASSLVGDTYLANTGELFF
TRBD1	NA	TRBV18	TRBJ1-5	TGTGCCAGCTCATACAAGGGACAGGGCTTTAATCAGCCCCAGCATTTT	CASSYKGQGFNQPQHF
NA	NA	TRBV6-5	TRBJ2-2	TGTGCCTGCACGCACGCGAACACCGGGGAGCTGTTTTTT	CACTHANTGELFF
NA	NA	TRBV27	TRBJ1-2	TGTGCCAGCAGTTTTCGTATGGGGGATGGCTACACCTTC	CASSFRMGDGYTF
NA	NA	TRBV18	TRBJ1-2	TGTGCCAGCCCCCCTCCCCCATATGGCTACACCTTC	CASPPPPYGYTF
NA	NA	TRBV18	TRBJ1-3	TGTGCCAGCTCACCAAGGGTCAAAAGCTCTGGAAACACCATATATTTT	CASSPRVKSSGNTIYF
NA	NA	TRBV9	TRBJ2-1	TGTGCCAGCAGCGCCCCCGCCGGATCCACCCATGAGCAGTTCTTC	CASSAPAGSTHEQFF
TRBD1	NA	TRBV4-1	TRBJ1-5	TGCGCCAGCAGCCAGGTACAGGGGGCGCTTAGAAAGCCCCAGCATTTT	CASSQVQGALRKPQHF
NA	NA	TRBV18	TRBJ1-5	TGTGCCAGCTCACCCCAGGGAGTCAATCAGCCCCAGCATTTT	CASSPQGVNQPQHF
NA	NA	TRBV18	TRBJ1-2	TGTGCCAGCTCACCTGACAGAAATAACTATGGCTACACCTTC	CASSPDRNNYGYTF
TRBD2	NA	TRBV5-6	TRBJ2-5	TGTGCCAGCAGCATAGGACTAGTGGGAGAGACCCAGTACTTC	CASSIGLVGETQYF
TRBD1	once	TRBV5-1	TRBJ1-4	TGCGCCAGCTCCATTATGGGGACAGGGAGTGAAAAACTGTTTTTT	CASSIMGTGSEKLFF
NA	NA	TRBV4-1	TRBJ1-1	TGCGCCAGCAGACAACTGGGGGGAATGAACACTGAAGCTTTCTTT	CASRQLGGMNTEAFF
NA	NA	TRBV6-5	TRBJ1-1	TGTGCCAGCGGTTTACGTGTGAACACTGAAGCTTTCTTT	CASGLRVNTEAFF
NA	few	TRBV4-1	TRBJ2-7	TGCGCCAGCAGCCAAGAGTCGGAGGGGGCGTACGAGCAGTACTTC	CASSQESEGAYEQYF
NA	NA	TRBV5-6	TRBJ1-5	TGTGCCAGCAGCTTTGGGGAAGAGGGCTATCAGCCCCAGCATTTT	CASSFGEEGYQPQHF
NA	NA	TRBV6-2/TRBV6-3	TRBJ1-1	TGTGCCAGCAGTTTCGACAGTAACACTGAAGCTTTCTTT	CASSFDSNTEAFF
TRBD2	NA	TRBV30	TRBJ2-3	TGTGCCTGGAGTACGGGACTAGCGGGGGACACAGATACGCAGTATTTT	CAWSTGLAGDTDTQYF
NA	NA	TRBV4-1	TRBJ2-7	TGCGCCAGCAGCCAACCTATAACCCGACTTACCCCCTACGAGCAGTACTTC	CASSQPITRLTPYEQYF
TRBD2	NA	TRBV19	TRBJ2-5	TGTGCCAGTAGTACCCTTGGACTAGCTCCCCAAGAGACCCAGTACTTC	CASSTLGLAPQETQYF